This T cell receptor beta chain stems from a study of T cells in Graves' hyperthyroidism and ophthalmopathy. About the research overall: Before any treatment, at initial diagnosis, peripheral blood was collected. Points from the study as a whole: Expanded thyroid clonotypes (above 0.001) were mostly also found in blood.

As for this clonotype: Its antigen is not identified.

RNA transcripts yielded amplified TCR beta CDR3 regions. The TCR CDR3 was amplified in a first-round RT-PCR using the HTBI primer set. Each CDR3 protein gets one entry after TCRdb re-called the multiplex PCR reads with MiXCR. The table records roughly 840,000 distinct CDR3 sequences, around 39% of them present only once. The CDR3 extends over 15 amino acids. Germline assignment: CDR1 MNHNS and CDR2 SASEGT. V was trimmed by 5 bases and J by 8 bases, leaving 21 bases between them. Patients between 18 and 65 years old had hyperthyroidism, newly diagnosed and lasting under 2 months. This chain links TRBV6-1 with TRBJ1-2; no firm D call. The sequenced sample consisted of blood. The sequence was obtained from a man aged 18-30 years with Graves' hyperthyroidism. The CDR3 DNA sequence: TGTGCCAGCAGTCCACCTAGCTTGGTTCCCCTGGGCTACACCTTC. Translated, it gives CASSPPSLVPLGYTF.